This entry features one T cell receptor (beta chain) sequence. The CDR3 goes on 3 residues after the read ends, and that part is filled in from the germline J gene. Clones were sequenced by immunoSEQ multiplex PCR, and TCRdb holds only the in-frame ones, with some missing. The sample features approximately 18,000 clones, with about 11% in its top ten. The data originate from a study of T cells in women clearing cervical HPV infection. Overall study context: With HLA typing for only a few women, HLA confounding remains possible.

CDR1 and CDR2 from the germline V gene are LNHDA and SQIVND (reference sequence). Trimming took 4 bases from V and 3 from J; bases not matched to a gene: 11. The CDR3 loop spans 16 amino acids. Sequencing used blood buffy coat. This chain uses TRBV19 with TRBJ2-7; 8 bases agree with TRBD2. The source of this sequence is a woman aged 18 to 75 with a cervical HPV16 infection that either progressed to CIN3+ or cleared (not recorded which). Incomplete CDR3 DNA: TGTGCCAGTAGTACCTCCCTAGCGGGTTCCGGCTACGAG. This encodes CASSTSLAGSGYE. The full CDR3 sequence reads CASSTSLAGSGYEQYF. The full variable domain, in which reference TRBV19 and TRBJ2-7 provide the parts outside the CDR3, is DGGITQSPKYLFRKEGQNVTLSCEQNLNHDAMYWYRQDPGQGLRLIYYSQIVNDFQKGDIAEGYSVSREKKESFPLTVTSAQKNPTAFYLCASSTSLAGSGYEQYFGPGTRLTVT.